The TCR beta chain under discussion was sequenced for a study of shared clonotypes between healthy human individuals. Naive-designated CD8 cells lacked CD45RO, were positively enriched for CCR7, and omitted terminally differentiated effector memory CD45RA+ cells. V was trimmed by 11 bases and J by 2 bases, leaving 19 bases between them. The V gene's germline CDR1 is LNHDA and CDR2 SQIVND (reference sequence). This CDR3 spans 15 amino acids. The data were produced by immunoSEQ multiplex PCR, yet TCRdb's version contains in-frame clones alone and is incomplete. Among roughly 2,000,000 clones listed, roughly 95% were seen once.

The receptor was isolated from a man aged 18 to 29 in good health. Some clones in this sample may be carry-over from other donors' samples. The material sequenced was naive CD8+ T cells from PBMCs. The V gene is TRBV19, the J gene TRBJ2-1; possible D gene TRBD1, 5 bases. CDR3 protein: CASYRDRRAYNEQFF. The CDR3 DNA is TGTGCCTCTTACAGAGACAGACGTGCCTACAATGAGCAGTTCTTC.